The next 7 T cell receptor beta chains were all read from a single sample in a study of T cell repertoires in cytomegalovirus infection. Using its own MiXCR run on the reads, TCRdb lists one record per CDR3 protein. The sample shows around 300,000 distinct CDR3 sequences, over 7.5% of them seen only once. The specimen sequenced was PBMCs. The receptors stem from a human donor in good health (CMV status not recorded). Some clones in this sample may be carry-over from other donors' samples.

This chain links TRBV7-2 with TRBJ1-3; unclear D gene. Germline CDR1 and CDR2: SGHTA and FQGNSA. Trimming cost V 2 bases and J 0 bases, with 14 bases left between them. The CDR3 sequence is 17 residues long. Written as DNA, the CDR3 is TGTGCCAGCAGCTTATTTGCGGGTGGGGTCTCTGGAAACACCATATATTTT. Translation: CASSLFAGGVSGNTIYF.

Notes on this clonotype: A much larger clonotype is one base distant, so this may be a read error. The rearrangement joins TRBV6-1 to TRBJ1-1; 9 bases agree with TRBD1. V gave up 5 bases and J gave up 9 bases; unmatched junction bases: 10. The germline V gene has CDR1 MNHNS and CDR2 SASEGT. This CDR3 contains 14 residues. CDR3 residues: CASSIEDRGPKAFF. The CDR3, as DNA: TGTGCCAGCAGTATCGAGGACAGGGGCCCTAAAGCTTTCTTT.

The rearrangement links TRBV29-1 to TRBJ1-2, with a possible D match to TRBD1 (6 bases). The CDR3 contains 12 residues. The germline V and J ends were trimmed by 5 bases and 9 bases, with 16 bases remaining between them. In germline, CDR1 is SQVTM, CDR2 ANQGSEA. The CDR3 DNA follows: TGCAGCGTTTTTGAAGGGGGGGGCAGCTACACCTTC. Translation gives CSVFEGGGSYTF.

In this sample, this clonotype turned up once. This sequence joins TRBV2 and TRBJ2-2, with TRBD2 matching over 10 bases. Germline V gives CDR1 SNHLY, CDR2 FYNNEI. The CDR3 runs 16 residues. The V and J ends lost 6 bases and 4 bases, in that order; junction bases with no gene match: 8. The CDR3 region is CASSPHTSGITGELFF. DNA of the CDR3: TGTGCCAGCAGCCCCCATACTAGCGGGATCACCGGGGAGCTGTTTTTT.

This chain connects TRBV28 to TRBJ2-7; 9 positions match TRBD1. CDR3 length: 15 amino acids. With 6 bases clipped from V and 1 base from J, the junction kept 7 bases outside the gene matches. Germline V gives CDR1 MDHEN, CDR2 SYDVKM. The chain's CDR3 is CASSGAGQGSYEQYF. CDR3 coding DNA: TGTGCCAGCAGCGGAGCCGGACAGGGGTCCTACGAGCAGTACTTC.

The chain is built from TRBV4-1 and TRBJ2-5; 9 nucleotides agree with TRBD1. Germline lookup yields CDR1 MGHRA and CDR2 YSYEKL. The CDR3 runs 15 residues. With V trimmed by 2 bases and J by 1 base, 2 bases remained unmatched. CDR3 sequence: CASSQQDRGQETQYF. In nucleotides, the CDR3 is TGCGCCAGCAGCCAACAGGACAGGGGCCAAGAGACCCAGTACTTC.

The chain has TRBV6-1 and TRBJ2-3; TRBD2 matches 13 bases. This CDR3 comprises 14 residues. The V segment lost 8 bases and the J segment 8 bases; nucleotides outside the gene matches: 7. Germline lookup yields CDR1 MNHNS and CDR2 SASEGT. CDR3 amino acids: CASSTSGRRGTQYF. The CDR3 DNA sequence: TGTGCCAGCTCGACTAGCGGGAGGAGGGGTACGCAGTATTTT.